This record covers a single TCR beta chain. This clonotype was seen a handful of times. The target of this receptor is not known. Base qualities are missing; no much larger clone stands one base away. The run used an Illumina HiSeq 2000. Multiplex PCR amplification was used to build the TCR beta chain libraries. High-throughput sequencing was used to analyze the amplified TCR beta chain products. TCRdb reprocessing: public reads trimmed at Q25 with fastp, clones called with MiXCR, in-frame beta chains kept. Duplicate CDR3 protein sequences are folded into a single record with the most common DNA and genes. The sample has about 270,000 distinct CDR3 sequences on record, about 30% of them singletons. More than 0.95% of the sample goes to the ten largest clones. The sample is drawn from a study of breast tumors, draining lymph nodes, adjacent tissues (dated by TCRdb to the mid-2010s). General notes on the study: Breast cancer patients provided tumor, adjacent nontumor tissue and axillary lymph nodes, and the study compared the TCR beta repertoires across these three sources. In human breast cancer, the study set out to assess how tumor, surrounding tissue and draining lymph node repertoires relate to one another and whether T cells might be exchanged between them.

Lymph node samples came from the axillary draining lymph nodes of breast cancer patients. V is pruned by 1 base and J by 3 bases, leaving 5 bases of the junction without a gene match. Its CDR3 holds 17 amino acids, cysteine through phenylalanine. Of all the DNA, just the CDR3 is kept, 51 bases in frame from base 1. Taken from the germline V gene, the CDR1 and CDR2 loops are KGHSH and LQKENI. The full study reports these points: Tumors showed preferential V and J gene usage, and their T-cell repertoire diversity fell below that of lymph nodes yet above that of nontumor tissue. The conclusion that tumor T cells originate in lymph nodes was presented as consistent with a hypothesis rather than as directly demonstrated. The data were considered consistent with the idea that most tumor T cells come from the lymph node and then expand in tumor tissue. Tumor and nontumor tissue repertoires were found to be significantly more similar in luminal-like than in basal-like breast cancer.

The sequenced material came from axillary lymph node tissue. The V gene is TRBV18 and the J gene is TRBJ2-3, with TRBD2 matching 12 junction bases. The TCR sequence derives from a female donor with breast cancer. Some clones in this sample may be carry-over from other donors' samples. CDR3 protein: CASSPRTGTSGTDTQYF. The nucleotides read TGTGCCAGCTCACCACGAACCGGGACTAGCGGGACAGATACGCAGTATTTT.